The source of this TCR beta chain is a study of blood T cell repertoires in COVID-19. Across the study: The origin of the acute and convalescent COVID-19 samples was the United States, Italy and Spain. From T cells, B-cell-depleted T cells, or PBMCs came the material, which was cDNA or gDNA.

The CDR3 runs to 15 residues. Germline V CDR1 and CDR2: SGHNT, YYREEE (reference sequence). Losses at the gene ends were 0 bases for V and 1 base for J; bases not matched to a gene: 4. Authors' processing steps: Using reference gene primer amplification, nucleated cell counts were estimated. Libraries were prepared by immunoSEQ multiplex PCR; TCRdb keeps only in-frame clonotypes and omits some of them. The V and J calls and clone size are taken from that table; D and trimming were inferred from the DNA. The data show 75,000 to 95,000 clones, 87% seen once. This clone was found a few times. This clonotype was obtained from a human donor in a cohort sampled during active COVID-19. Sequenced sample: peripheral blood. This chain connects TRBV5-4 to TRBJ2-7; 7 bases line up with TRBD1. CDR3 DNA sequence: TGTGCCAGCAGCTTGGTCCAGGGGGTTTCCTACGAGCAGTACTTC. This sequence encodes CASSLVQGVSYEQYF.